This note documents a single TCR beta chain sequence. Its target is unknown. One junction end disagrees with the germline gene, perhaps due to a read error. The CDR3 loop spans 11 amino acids. The V gene's germline CDR1 is MNHNS and CDR2 SASEGT. This entry is derived from a study of shared clonotypes between healthy human individuals. Study-level points and caveats: Sampling was confined to blood; repertoires within tissues likely differ. All-four-donor shared clonotypes had higher generation probabilities than non-shared clonotypes did.

This table comes from immunoSEQ multiplex PCR, and its TCRdb copy is limited to in-frame clones, with some not included. The repertoire includes 950,000 to 1,300,000 clones, around 75% of them detected once, and roughly 1.5% sits in the top ten. The rearrangement joins TRBV6-1 to TRBJ1-3; a weak D match, TRBD1 (5 bases). This receptor was identified in a man aged 18 to 29 in good health. The material sequenced was memory CD4+ T cells sorted from blood. Subset described: CD45RA-negative fraction. CDR3 loop: CTRVYGNTIYF. In DNA form, the CDR3 reads TGTACCAGGGTATATGGAAACACCATATATTTT.